The 7 T cell receptor beta chains listed next were all sequenced from one sample in a study of T cells in narcolepsy (dated by TCRdb to 2016 to 2019). The library was obtained by the immunoSEQ multiplex PCR assay. TCRdb limited this immuneACCESS table to in-frame rearrangements with V and J called. A share of clones is missing; checked studies link under half to unresolved V genes, and the rest is unexplained. The sample profile shows approximately 30,000 clones; roughly 80% of them were found once. The biggest ten clones account for around 1.3% of the sample. Sequenced sample: CD45RA- memory CD4+ T cells from PBMCs. This specimen's cell subset or site label, per the study, means: memory T cells sorted ex vivo from peripheral blood. The origin of the receptors is a human donor with narcolepsy.

The V call is TRBV11-2, the J call TRBJ1-2, with D perhaps matching TRBD1 (5 bases). Deletions cut 4 bases from V and 4 bases from J, with 25 bases between. In germline, CDR1 is SGHAT, CDR2 FQNNGV. The CDR3 runs 18 residues. CDR3 in DNA: TGTGCCAGCAGCTCCGTTAGAGGTGGAAGGGGCTCCTTCTATGGCTACACCTTC. It codes for CASSSVRGGRGSFYGYTF.

The chain joins TRBV4-2 to TRBJ1-5; D is ambiguous. The ends were cut back, 0 bases at V and 1 base at J, with 10 bases in the middle. Germline V gene sequence: CDR1 LGHNA, CDR2 YNFKEQ. The CDR3 totals 16 residues. Written as DNA, the CDR3 is TGTGCCAGCAGCCAAGATTTGGAGGAAAGCAATCAGCCCCAGCATTTT. This translates into CASSQDLEESNQPQHF.

This clone showed up just a few times. The DNA for the CDR3 is TGTGCCAGCAGTGTGGGGGTCGAGCAGTACGTC. This translates into CASSVGVEQYV. V usage is TRBV6-5 and J usage is TRBJ2-7; TRBD1 or TRBD2 may be the D gene (5 bases each). This CDR3 comprises 11 residues. Germline V gives CDR1 MNHEY, CDR2 SVGAGI. The germline V and J ends were trimmed by 5 bases and 6 bases, with 8 bases remaining between them.

CDR3 loop: CASSPSANWGYTF. CDR3 DNA sequence: TGCGCCAGCAGCCCGTCGGCGAATTGGGGCTACACCTTC. The rearrangement links TRBV4-3 to TRBJ1-2; the D is unclear. Trimming stripped 4 bases from V and 8 bases from J, with 14 bases between. There are 13 residues in the CDR3. Germline V gene data show CDR1 as LGHNA and CDR2 as YSLEER.

The V and J genes are TRBV2 and TRBJ1-6, with a possible D match to TRBD1 (6 bases). V was clipped by 7 bases and J by 5 bases, with 12 bases between them. Looked up from germline, CDR1 is SNHLY and CDR2 is FYNNEI. CDR3 length equals 14 residues. This chain's CDR3 is CASTPGVNNSPLHF. DNA for the CDR3: TGTGCCAGCACCCCAGGGGTGAATAATTCACCCCTCCACTTT.

V usage is TRBV27 and J usage is TRBJ2-3; D might be TRBD2 (6 bases). V was shortened by 6 bases and J by 2 bases, with 24 bases between the two germline ends. The germline V gene has CDR1 MNHEY and CDR2 SMNVEV (reference sequence). CDR3 length equals 18 residues. For the CDR3, the DNA is TGTGCCAGCAGGACCCACGGGACTCCCTCGCGTCCCACAGATACGCAGTATTTT. This encodes CASRTHGTPSRPTDTQYF.

This chain uses TRBV6-1 with TRBJ2-3; TRBD1 agrees at 8 bases. The J segment lost 5 bases and the V segment lost 6 bases, leaving 7 bases of the junction unmatched. Germline V gene lookup returns CDR1 MNHNS and CDR2 SASEGT. The CDR3 is made up of 14 amino acids. CDR3 in DNA: TGTGCCAGCAGGAGACAGGGGCTTGGAGATACGCAGTATTTT. The encoded protein is CASRRQGLGDTQYF.